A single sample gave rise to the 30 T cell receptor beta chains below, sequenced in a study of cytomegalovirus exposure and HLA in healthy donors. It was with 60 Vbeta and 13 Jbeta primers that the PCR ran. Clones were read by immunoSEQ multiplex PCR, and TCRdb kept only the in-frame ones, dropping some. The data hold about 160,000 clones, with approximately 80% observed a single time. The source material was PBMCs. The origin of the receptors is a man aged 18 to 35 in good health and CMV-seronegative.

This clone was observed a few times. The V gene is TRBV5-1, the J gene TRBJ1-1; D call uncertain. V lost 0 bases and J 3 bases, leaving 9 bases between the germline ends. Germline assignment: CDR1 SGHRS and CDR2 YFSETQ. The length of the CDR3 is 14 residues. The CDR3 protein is CASSLALGDTEAFF. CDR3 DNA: TGCGCCAGCAGCTTGGCGCTGGGAGACACTGAAGCTTTCTTT.

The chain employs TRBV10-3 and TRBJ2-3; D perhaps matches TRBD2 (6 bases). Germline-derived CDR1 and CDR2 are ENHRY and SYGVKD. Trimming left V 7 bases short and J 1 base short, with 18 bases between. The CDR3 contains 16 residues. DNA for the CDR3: TGTGCCATCAAGGGGCCTAGCGCTCAAGGCACAGATACGCAGTATTTT. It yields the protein CAIKGPSAQGTDTQYF.

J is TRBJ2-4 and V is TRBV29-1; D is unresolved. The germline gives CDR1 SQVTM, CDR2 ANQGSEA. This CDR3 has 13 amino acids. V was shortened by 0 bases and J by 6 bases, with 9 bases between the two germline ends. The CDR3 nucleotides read TGCAGCGTTGAAGATTCGCTCAGAAACATTCAGTACTTC. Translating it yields CSVEDSLRNIQYF.

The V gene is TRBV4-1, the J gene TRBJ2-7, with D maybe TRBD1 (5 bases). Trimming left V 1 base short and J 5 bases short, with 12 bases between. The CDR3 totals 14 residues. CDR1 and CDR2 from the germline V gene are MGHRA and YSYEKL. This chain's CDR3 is CASSQVQGPHEQYF. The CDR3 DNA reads TGCGCCAGCAGCCAAGTCCAGGGTCCCCACGAGCAGTACTTC.

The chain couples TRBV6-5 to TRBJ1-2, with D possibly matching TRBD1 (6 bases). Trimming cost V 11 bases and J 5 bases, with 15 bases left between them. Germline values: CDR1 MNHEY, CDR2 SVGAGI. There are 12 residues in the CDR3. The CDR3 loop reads CAVSRGFYGYTF. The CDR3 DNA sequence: TGTGCCGTCTCAAGGGGGTTTTATGGCTACACCTTC.

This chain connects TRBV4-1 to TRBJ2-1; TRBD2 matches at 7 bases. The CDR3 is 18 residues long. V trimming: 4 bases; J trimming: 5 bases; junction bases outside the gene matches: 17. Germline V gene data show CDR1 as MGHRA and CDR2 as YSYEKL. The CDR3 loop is CASSLTPGPAGKNNEQFF. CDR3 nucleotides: TGCGCCAGCAGCCTTACTCCTGGGCCAGCGGGAAAAAACAATGAGCAGTTCTTC.

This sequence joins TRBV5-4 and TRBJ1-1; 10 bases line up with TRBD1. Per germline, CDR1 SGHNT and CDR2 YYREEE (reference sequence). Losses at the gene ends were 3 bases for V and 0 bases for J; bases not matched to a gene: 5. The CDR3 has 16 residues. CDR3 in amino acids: CASSSDRGLMNTEAFF. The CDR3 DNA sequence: TGTGCCAGCAGCTCGGACAGGGGGTTAATGAACACTGAAGCTTTCTTT.

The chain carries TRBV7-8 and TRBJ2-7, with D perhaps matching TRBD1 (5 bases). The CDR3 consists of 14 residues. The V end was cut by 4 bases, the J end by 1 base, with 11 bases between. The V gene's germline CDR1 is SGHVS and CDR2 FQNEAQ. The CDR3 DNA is TGTGCCAGCAGCTCGGCAGGGATTTCCTACGAGCAGTACTTC. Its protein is CASSSAGISYEQYF.

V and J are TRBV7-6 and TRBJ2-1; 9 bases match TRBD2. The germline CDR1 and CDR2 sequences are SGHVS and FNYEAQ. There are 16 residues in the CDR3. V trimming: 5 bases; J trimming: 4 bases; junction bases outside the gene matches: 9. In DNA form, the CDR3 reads TGTGCCAGCAGCCAAACTCCGGGACTAGCTTACAATGAGCAGTTCTTC. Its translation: CASSQTPGLAYNEQFF.

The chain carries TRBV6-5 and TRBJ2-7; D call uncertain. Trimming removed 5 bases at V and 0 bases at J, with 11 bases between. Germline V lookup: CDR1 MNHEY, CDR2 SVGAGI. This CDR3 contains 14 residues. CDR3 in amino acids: CASSSKLSSYEQYF. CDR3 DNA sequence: TGTGCCAGCAGTAGCAAACTGAGCTCCTACGAGCAGTACTTC.

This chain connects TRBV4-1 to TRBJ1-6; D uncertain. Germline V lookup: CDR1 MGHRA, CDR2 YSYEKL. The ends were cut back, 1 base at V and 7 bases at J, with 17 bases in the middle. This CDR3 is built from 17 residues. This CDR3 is CASSQVGRKKENSPLHF. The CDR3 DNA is TGCGCCAGCAGCCAAGTGGGCAGAAAGAAGGAAAATTCACCCCTCCACTTT.

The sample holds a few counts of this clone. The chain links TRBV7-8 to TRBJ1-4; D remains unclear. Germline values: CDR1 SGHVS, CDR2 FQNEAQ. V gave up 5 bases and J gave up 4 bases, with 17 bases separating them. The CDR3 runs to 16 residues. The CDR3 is CASSASSRTYNEKLFF. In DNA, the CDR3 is TGTGCCAGCAGCGCCTCCTCTCGGACTTATAATGAAAAACTGTTTTTT.

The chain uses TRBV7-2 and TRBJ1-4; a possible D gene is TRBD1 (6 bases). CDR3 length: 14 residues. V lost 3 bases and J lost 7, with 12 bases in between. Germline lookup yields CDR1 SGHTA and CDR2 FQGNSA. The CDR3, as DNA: TGTGCCAGCAGCTTCGCGACAGGAGGTGAAAAACTGTTTTTT. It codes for CASSFATGGEKLFF.

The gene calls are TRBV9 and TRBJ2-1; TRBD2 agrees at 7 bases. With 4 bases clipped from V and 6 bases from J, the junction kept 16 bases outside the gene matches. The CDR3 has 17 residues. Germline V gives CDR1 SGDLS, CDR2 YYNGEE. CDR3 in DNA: TGTGCCAGCAGCCTCACCCGCGGGGGACTGGCGTCCAATGAGCAGTTCTTC. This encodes CASSLTRGGLASNEQFF.

DNA for the CDR3: TGTGCCAGCAGTTACGGTCAGGGGGCTGACGGGGAGCTGTTTTTT. Its translation: CASSYGQGADGELFF. This chain links TRBV6-6 with TRBJ2-2; 8 bases match TRBD1. The CDR3 extends over 15 amino acids. J gave up 7 bases and V 2 bases, and 6 bases lay outside the gene matches. Germline CDR1 MNHNY, CDR2 SVGAGI (reference sequence).

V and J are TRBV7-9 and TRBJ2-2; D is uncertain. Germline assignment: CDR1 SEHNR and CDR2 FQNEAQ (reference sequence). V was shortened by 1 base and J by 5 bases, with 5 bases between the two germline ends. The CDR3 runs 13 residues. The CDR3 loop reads CASSLGSTGELFF. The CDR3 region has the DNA TGTGCCAGCAGCTTAGGGAGTACCGGGGAGCTGTTTTTT.

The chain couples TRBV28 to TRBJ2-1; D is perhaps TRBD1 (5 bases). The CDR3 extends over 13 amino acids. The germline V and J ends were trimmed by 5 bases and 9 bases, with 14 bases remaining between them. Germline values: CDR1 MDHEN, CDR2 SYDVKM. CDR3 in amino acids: CASSLDWGGEQFF. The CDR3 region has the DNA TGTGCCAGCAGTCTCGACTGGGGCGGTGAGCAGTTCTTC. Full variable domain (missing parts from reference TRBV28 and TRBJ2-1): DVKVTQSSRYLVKRTGEKVFLECVQDMDHENMFWYRQDPGLGLRLIYFSYDVKMKEKGDIPEGYSVSREKKERFSLILESASTNQTSMYLCASSLDWGGEQFFGPGTRLTVL.

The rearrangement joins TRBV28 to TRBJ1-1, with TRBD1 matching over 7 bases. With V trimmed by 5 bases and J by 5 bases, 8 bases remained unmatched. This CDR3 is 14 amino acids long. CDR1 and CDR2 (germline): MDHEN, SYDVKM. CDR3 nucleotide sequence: TGTGCCAGCAGTCGACAGGGCGGACCGACTGAAGCTTTCTTT. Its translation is CASSRQGGPTEAFF.

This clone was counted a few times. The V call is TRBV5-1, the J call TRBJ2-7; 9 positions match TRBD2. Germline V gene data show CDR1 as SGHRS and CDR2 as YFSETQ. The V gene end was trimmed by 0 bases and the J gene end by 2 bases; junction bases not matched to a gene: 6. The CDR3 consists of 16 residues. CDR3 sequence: CASSLAGIAGAYEQYF. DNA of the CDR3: TGCGCCAGCAGCTTGGCCGGGATAGCGGGGGCCTACGAGCAGTACTTC.

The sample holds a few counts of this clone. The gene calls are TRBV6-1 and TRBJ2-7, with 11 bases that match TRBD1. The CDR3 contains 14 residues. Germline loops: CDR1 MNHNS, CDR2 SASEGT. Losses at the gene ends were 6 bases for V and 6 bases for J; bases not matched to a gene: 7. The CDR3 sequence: CASSVSGTGGEQYF. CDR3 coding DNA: TGTGCCAGCAGCGTCTCCGGGACAGGGGGCGAGCAGTACTTC.

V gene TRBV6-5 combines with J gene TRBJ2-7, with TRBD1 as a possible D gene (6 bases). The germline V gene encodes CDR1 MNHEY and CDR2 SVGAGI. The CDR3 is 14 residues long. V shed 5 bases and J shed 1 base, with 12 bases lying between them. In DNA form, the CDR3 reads TGTGCCAGCAGTCGATCGACAGGTTCCTACGAGCAGTACTTC. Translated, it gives CASSRSTGSYEQYF.

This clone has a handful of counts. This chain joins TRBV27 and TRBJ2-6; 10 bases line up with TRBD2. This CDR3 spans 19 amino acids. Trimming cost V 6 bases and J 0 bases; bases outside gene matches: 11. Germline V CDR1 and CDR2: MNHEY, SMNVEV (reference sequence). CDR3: CASRPLTSGAYSGANVLTF. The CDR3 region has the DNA TGTGCCAGCAGACCCCTTACTAGCGGGGCCTACTCTGGGGCCAACGTCCTGACTTTC.

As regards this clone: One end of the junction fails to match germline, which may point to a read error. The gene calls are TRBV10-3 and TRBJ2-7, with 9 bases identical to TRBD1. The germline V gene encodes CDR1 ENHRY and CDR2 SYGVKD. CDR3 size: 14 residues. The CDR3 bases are TGTGCCATCAGTGCTGACAGGGGGACAGGCGAGCGGTACTTC. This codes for CAISADRGTGERYF.

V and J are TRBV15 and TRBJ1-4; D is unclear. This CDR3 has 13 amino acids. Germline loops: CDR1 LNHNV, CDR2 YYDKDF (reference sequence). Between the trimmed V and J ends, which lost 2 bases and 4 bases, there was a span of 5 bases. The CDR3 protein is CATSRQFNEKLFF. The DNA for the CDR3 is TGTGCCACCAGCAGACAGTTTAATGAAAAACTGTTTTTT.

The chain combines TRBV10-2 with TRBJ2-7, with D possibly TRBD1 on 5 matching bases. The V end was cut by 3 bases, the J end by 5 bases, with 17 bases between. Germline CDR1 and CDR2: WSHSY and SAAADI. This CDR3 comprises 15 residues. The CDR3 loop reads CASSDSPGTGNEQYF. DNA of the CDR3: TGCGCCAGCAGTGACTCGCCTGGTACAGGAAACGAGCAGTACTTC.

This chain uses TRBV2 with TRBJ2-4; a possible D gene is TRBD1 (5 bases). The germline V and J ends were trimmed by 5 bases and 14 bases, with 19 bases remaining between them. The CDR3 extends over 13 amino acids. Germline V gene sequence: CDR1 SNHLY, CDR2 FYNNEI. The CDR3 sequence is CASSSVEGAFEYF. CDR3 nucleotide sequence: TGTGCCAGCAGTAGTGTCGAAGGGGCCTTCGAGTACTTC. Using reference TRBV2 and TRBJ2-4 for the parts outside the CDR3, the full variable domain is EPEVTQTPSHQVTQMGQEVILRCVPISNHLYFYWYRQILGQKVEFLVSFYNNEISEKSEIFDDQFSVERPDGSNFTLKIRSTKLEDSAMYFCASSSVEGAFEYFGAGTRLSVL.

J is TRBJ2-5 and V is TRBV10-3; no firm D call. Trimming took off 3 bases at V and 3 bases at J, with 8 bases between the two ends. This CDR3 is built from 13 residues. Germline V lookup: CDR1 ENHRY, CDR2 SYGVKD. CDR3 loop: CAISDRGEETQYF. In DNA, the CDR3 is TGTGCCATCAGTGATCGAGGAGAAGAGACCCAGTACTTC.

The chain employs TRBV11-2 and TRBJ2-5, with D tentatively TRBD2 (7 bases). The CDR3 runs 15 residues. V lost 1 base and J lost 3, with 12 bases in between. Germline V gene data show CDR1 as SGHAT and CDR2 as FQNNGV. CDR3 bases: TGTGCCAGCAGCTTAGTCCGGGGGGACAAAGAGACCCAGTACTTC. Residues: CASSLVRGDKETQYF.

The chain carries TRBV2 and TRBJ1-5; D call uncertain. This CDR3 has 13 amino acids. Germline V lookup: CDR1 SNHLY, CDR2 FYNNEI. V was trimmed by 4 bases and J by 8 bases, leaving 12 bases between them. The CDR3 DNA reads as TGTGCCAGCAGTGGGGGAGGCGTCGAGCCCCAGCATTTT. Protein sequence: CASSGGGVEPQHF.

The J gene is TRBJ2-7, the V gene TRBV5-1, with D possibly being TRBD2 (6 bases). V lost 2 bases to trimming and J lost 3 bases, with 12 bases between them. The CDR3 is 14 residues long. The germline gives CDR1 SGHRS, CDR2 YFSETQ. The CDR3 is CASSLGGNNYEQYF. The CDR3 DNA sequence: TGCGCCAGCAGCTTAGGAGGGAACAACTACGAGCAGTACTTC. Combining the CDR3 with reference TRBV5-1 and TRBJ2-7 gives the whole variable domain KAGVTQTPRYLIKTRGQQVTLSCSPISGHRSVSWYQQTPGQGLQFLFEYFSETQRNKGNFPGRFSGRQFSNSRSEMNVSTLELGDSALYLCASSLGGNNYEQYFGPGTRLTVT.